These T cell receptor beta chains were read from a single sample in a study of shared T cell receptors in the human thymus. The method was immunoSEQ multiplex PCR; TCRdb's version includes in-frame clones alone and lacks a portion of them. The data hold about 380,000 clones, with 95% observed a single time. Material: thymocytes. The receptors come from a human donor. CDR3s include the opening cysteine and the closing phenylalanine or tryptophan. The order of the fields is J gene, D gene, V gene, clone size, CDR3 protein, CDR3 DNA. The D gene is left open where the match is weak. Some rows mark clone size as missing; the rest say once, few, many or name a class of expanded clone.

j_gene: TRBJ2-7
d_gene: TRBD2
v_gene: TRBV27
abundance: NA
CDR3aa: CASSPGGPEQYF
CDR3nt: TGTGCCAGCTCCCCGGGGGGTCCCGAGCAGTACTTC

j_gene: TRBJ2-1
d_gene: TRBD2
v_gene: TRBV2
abundance: once
CDR3aa: CASSRSRRTSGNSYNEQFF
CDR3nt: TGTGCCAGCAGTCGGTCAAGGCGGACTAGCGGGAACTCCTACAATGAGCAGTTCTTC

j_gene: TRBJ1-2
d_gene: TRBD1
v_gene: TRBV28
abundance: once
CDR3aa: CASSLRTGEYGYTF
CDR3nt: TGTGCCAGCAGTCTCCGGACAGGGGAGTATGGCTACACCTTC

j_gene: TRBJ1-3
d_gene: NA
v_gene: TRBV4-2
abundance: NA
CDR3aa: CASSQPRTSSGNTIYF
CDR3nt: TGTGCCAGCAGCCAACCCCGGACTAGCTCTGGAAACACCATATATTTT

j_gene: TRBJ2-3
d_gene: TRBD2
v_gene: TRBV5-4
abundance: NA
CDR3aa: CASRYTSGRARGTDTQYF
CDR3nt: TGTGCCAGCAGGTATACTAGCGGGAGGGCCAGGGGCACAGATACGCAGTATTTT

j_gene: TRBJ2-2
d_gene: TRBD1
v_gene: TRBV12-5
abundance: NA
CDR3aa: CASGLVPGGPNTGELFF
CDR3nt: TGTGCTAGTGGTTTGGTGCCAGGGGGTCCGAACACCGGGGAGCTGTTTTTT

j_gene: TRBJ2-6
d_gene: NA
v_gene: TRBV5-1
abundance: NA
CDR3aa: CASAFSGSGANVLTF
CDR3nt: TGCGCCAGCGCGTTTTCCGGCTCTGGGGCCAACGTCCTGACTTTC

j_gene: TRBJ2-3
d_gene: TRBD2
v_gene: TRBV5-1
abundance: NA
CDR3aa: CASSLTTSGSHDTQYF
CDR3nt: TGCGCCAGCAGCTTGACTACTAGCGGGAGCCATGATACGCAGTATTTT

j_gene: TRBJ1-6
d_gene: NA
v_gene: TRBV28
abundance: NA
CDR3aa: CASSLDRSSYNSPLHF
CDR3nt: TGTGCCAGCAGTCTCGACAGGAGCTCCTATAATTCACCCCTCCACTTT

j_gene: TRBJ2-3
d_gene: NA
v_gene: TRBV6-1
abundance: NA
CDR3aa: CASTTVPAARDTQYF
CDR3nt: TGTGCCAGCACGACGGTCCCGGCGGCCAGAGATACGCAGTATTTT

j_gene: TRBJ2-2
d_gene: TRBD1
v_gene: TRBV5-5
abundance: NA
CDR3aa: CASSFSRGRDTGELFF
CDR3nt: TGTGCCAGCAGCTTCTCTAGGGGGCGGGACACCGGGGAGCTGTTTTTT

j_gene: TRBJ1-3
d_gene: NA
v_gene: TRBV14
abundance: NA
CDR3aa: CASSPPAGPEPGNTIYF
CDR3nt: TGTGCCAGCAGCCCCCCGGCCGGGCCCGAACCCGGAAACACCATATATTTT

j_gene: TRBJ1-2
d_gene: NA
v_gene: TRBV5-6
abundance: NA
CDR3aa: CASSLGPIYGYTF
CDR3nt: TGTGCCAGCAGCTTGGGACCGATCTATGGCTACACCTTC

j_gene: TRBJ2-7
d_gene: NA
v_gene: TRBV9
abundance: NA
CDR3aa: CASSVAPGAYEQYF
CDR3nt: TGTGCCAGCAGCGTAGCCCCGGGAGCCTACGAGCAGTACTTC

j_gene: TRBJ2-5
d_gene: NA
v_gene: TRBV13
abundance: NA
CDR3aa: CASSLEVREETQYF
CDR3nt: TGTGCCAGCAGCTTAGAGGTCAGAGAAGAGACCCAGTACTTC

j_gene: TRBJ2-1
d_gene: TRBD2
v_gene: TRBV30
abundance: NA
CDR3aa: CAWSAGGGPYNEQFF
CDR3nt: TGTGCCTGGAGCGCGGGAGGAGGACCCTACAATGAGCAGTTCTTC

j_gene: TRBJ2-4
d_gene: TRBD1
v_gene: TRBV28
abundance: NA
CDR3aa: CASSSTTSGTGGKAKNIQYF
CDR3nt: TGTGCCAGCAGTTCCACAACCTCCGGGACAGGGGGCAAGGCCAAAAACATTCAGTACTTC

j_gene: TRBJ1-3
d_gene: NA
v_gene: TRBV6-4
abundance: NA
CDR3aa: CASSDGDERDPQPFSGNTIYF
CDR3nt: TGTGCCAGCAGTGACGGGGACGAAAGGGACCCCCAGCCGTTCTCTGGAAACACCATATATTTT

j_gene: TRBJ2-3
d_gene: NA
v_gene: TRBV11-3
abundance: NA
CDR3aa: CASSPSQGTDTQYF
CDR3nt: TGTGCCAGCAGCCCCAGTCAGGGGACAGATACGCAGTATTTT

j_gene: TRBJ2-7
d_gene: NA
v_gene: TRBV30
abundance: NA
CDR3aa: CAWGNKYEQYF
CDR3nt: TGTGCCTGGGGGAACAAATACGAGCAGTACTTC

j_gene: TRBJ2-2
d_gene: TRBD1
v_gene: TRBV14
abundance: NA
CDR3aa: CASSQDRDRLNTGELFF
CDR3nt: TGTGCCAGCAGCCAAGATAGGGACAGGCTGAACACCGGGGAGCTGTTTTTT

j_gene: TRBJ2-1
d_gene: NA
v_gene: TRBV5-1
abundance: few
CDR3aa: CASSRSRHNEQFF
CDR3nt: TGCGCCAGCAGCAGAAGTAGACACAATGAGCAGTTCTTC

j_gene: TRBJ1-2
d_gene: NA
v_gene: TRBV19
abundance: NA
CDR3aa: CASTPGAGYTF
CDR3nt: TGTGCCAGTACCCCGGGGGCTGGCTACACCTTC

j_gene: TRBJ2-7
d_gene: TRBD2
v_gene: TRBV28
abundance: NA
CDR3aa: CASSGLAPSYEQYF
CDR3nt: TGTGCCAGCAGCGGACTAGCGCCATCCTACGAGCAGTACTTC